This paragraph reports one T cell receptor (beta chain). CDR1 is SNHLY and CDR2 is FYNNEI in the germline V gene. Trimming stripped 7 bases from V and 0 bases from J, with 11 bases between. The CDR3 is made up of 14 amino acids. The data were obtained in a study of blood T cell repertoires in COVID-19. Study-level information: T cells, B-cell-depleted T cells, or PBMCs provided the cDNA or gDNA that served as material.

Cohort 3 recovery required two negative PCRs, clearance, or symptom resolution. Profiling relied on immunoSEQ multiplex PCR, and the TCRdb table lists in-frame clones only, not all of them. This table holds roughly 190,000 clones, about 88% found once. What was sequenced was PBMCs or T cells enriched from blood (not recorded which). The chain carries TRBV2 and TRBJ2-3; D call uncertain. The receptor comes from a woman aged 25-40 years who had recovered from COVID-19. The CDR3 bases are TGTGCCAGCACACGGGTACTTAGCACAGATACGCAGTATTTT. Residues: CASTRVLSTDTQYF.